These 5 T cell receptor beta chains came from one sample sequenced in a study of Graves' ophthalmopathy and Graves' hyperthyroidism. CDR3 regions of TCR beta were amplified from RNA transcripts. First-round RT-PCR relied on HTBI primers, and a second-round multiplex PCR came next. TCRdb processed the multiplex PCR reads anew with MiXCR; each CDR3 protein has one entry. There are 580,000 or so distinct CDR3 sequences in the sample; about 40% occur only once, and less than 4.5% lies in the top ten. Sequencing input: peripheral blood or thyroid tissue (not recorded which). These receptors were collected from an adult man with Graves' hyperthyroidism.

The J gene is TRBJ2-2, the V gene TRBV24-1, with TRBD2 matching 7 bases. Trimming at V came to 1 base and at J to 6 bases, leaving 4 bases not matched to a gene. The CDR3 spans 15 residues. Looked up from germline, CDR1 is KGHDR and CDR2 is SFDVKD. CDR3 sequence: CATSDLRLAAGELFF. DNA of the CDR3: TGTGCCACCAGTGATTTAAGGCTAGCGGCCGGGGAGCTGTTTTTT.

The chain recombines TRBV13 with TRBJ1-6; D is undetermined. Germline CDR1 and CDR2: PRHDT and FYEKMQ (reference sequence). The CDR3 is made up of 15 amino acids. The V and J ends lost 0 bases and 5 bases respectively, with 8 bases between them. The CDR3 nucleotides read TGTGCCAGCAGCTTAGGGCAGTGGAATAATTCACCCCTCCACTTT. Its translation is CASSLGQWNNSPLHF.

Many counts were recorded for this clonotype. J is TRBJ1-1 and V is TRBV29-1; D gene uncertain. Germline V gene lookup returns CDR1 SQVTM and CDR2 ANQGSEA. CDR3 length: 12 residues. Trimming pared 1 base from V and 0 bases from J, leaving 3 bases between. DNA of the CDR3: TGCAGCGTTGAAGCAATGAACACTGAAGCTTTCTTT. As protein: CSVEAMNTEAFF.

In its sample, this clonotype was seen many times. The rearrangement uses TRBV2 and TRBJ1-6; weak D call: TRBD1 (6 bases). This CDR3 contains 15 residues. The V gene's germline CDR1 is SNHLY and CDR2 FYNNEI. V was pared by 4 bases and J by 7 bases, with 14 bases between. The CDR3 nucleotides read TGTGCCAGCAGTGGAGGACAGATAGGGAATTCACCCCTCCACTTT. Its translation is CASSGGQIGNSPLHF. Looking up the rest from reference TRBV2 and TRBJ1-6 gives the full variable domain: EPEVTQTPSHQVTQMGQEVILRCVPISNHLYFYWYRQILGQKVEFLVSFYNNEISEKSEIFDDQFSVERPDGSNFTLKIRSTKLEDSAMYFCASSGGQIGNSPLHFGNGTRLTVT.

The chain is built from TRBV25-1 and TRBJ2-2, with 10 bases lining up with TRBD2. V was pared by 5 bases and J by 0 bases, with 9 bases of the junction left unmatched. The germline CDR1 and CDR2 sequences are MGHDK and SYGVNS. This CDR3 region has 18 residues. The CDR3 reads CASSYSTSGPTNTGELFF. CDR3 nucleotide sequence: TGTGCCAGCAGTTACTCGACTAGCGGGCCTACGAACACCGGGGAGCTGTTTTTT.